Sequencing of this T cell receptor beta chain was carried out in a study of T cells in Graves' hyperthyroidism and ophthalmopathy. Using RNA transcripts as the source, TCR beta CDR3 regions were amplified. During a first-round RT-PCR of the TCR CDR3, the HTBI primer set was used. TCRdb re-called the multiplex PCR reads with MiXCR, one entry per CDR3 protein. The data contain 300,000 to 400,000 distinct CDR3 sequences, approximately 13% of them seen just once; the ten biggest clones take up around a tenth. Germline values: CDR1 MDHEN, CDR2 SYDVKM. The CDR3 sequence is 18 residues long. On this clonotype itself: Its ends do not fully match the called genes, so a read error is possible.

Stable Graves' hyperthyroidism meant no ophthalmopathy progression within 18 months. Each diagnosis was grounded in clinical symptoms, serum thyroxine and TRAb, thyroid ultrasound, and orbital computed tomography. The sample taken for sequencing was blood. The chain recombines TRBV28 with TRBJ2-5; 14 bases map to TRBD2. This TCR was recovered from a young woman with Graves' hyperthyroidism. CDR3 coding DNA: TGTGCCAACAGTTTCGGGACTAGCGGGAGTCAGGGTTCAGAGACTCAGTACTTC. It is translated as CANSFGTSGSQGSETQYF. Supplemented by reference TRBV28 and TRBJ2-5, the full variable domain reads DVKVTQSSRYLVKRTGEKVFLECVQDMDHENMFWYRQDPGLGLRLIYFSYDVKMKEKGDIPEGYSVSREKKERFSLILESASTNQTSMYLCANSFGTSGSQGSETQYFGPGTRLLVL.